A selection of T cell receptor beta chains follows, all from one sample in a study of T cells in Graves' hyperthyroidism and ophthalmopathy. In TCRdb, the multiplex PCR reads were re-called with MiXCR into one record per CDR3 protein. Of 500,000 to 600,000 distinct CDR3 sequences in the sample, about 45% were seen once. The sequenced material came from peripheral blood or thyroid tissue (not recorded which). The receptors here all came from an adult woman with Graves' disease, either hyperthyroidism or ophthalmopathy (not recorded which). Each CDR3 is given with its conserved first and last residue. The D gene is left open where the match is weak. Some rows have no size entry. The others give once, few or many, or a class for an expanded clone.

J	D	V	size	DNA	CDR3
TRBJ2-1	-	TRBV2	-	TGTGCCAGCGGCCTACAGGGCTACAATGAGCAGTTCTTC	CASGLQGYNEQFF
TRBJ2-5	-	TRBV9	many	TGTGCCAGCAGCGTAGGCGTCAGGGGCACTCAAGAGACCCAGTACTTC	CASSVGVRGTQETQYF
TRBJ1-1	-	TRBV15	-	TGTGCCGCTCGGGAGATCGAAGCTTTCTTT	CAAREIEAFF
TRBJ2-2	TRBD1	TRBV2	once	TGTGCCAGCACTCTTCCCCGGGACAGGTTTATCACCGGGGAGCTGTTTTTT	CASTLPRDRFITGELFF
TRBJ1-5	-	TRBV19	-	TGTGCCAGTAGTTTGGGACGCTGGGAGACCCAGCATTTT	CASSLGRWETQHF
TRBJ2-3	TRBD2	TRBV5-1	many	TGCGCCAGCAGCGCCGGGACTAGCGGCATCACAGATACGCAGTATTTT	CASSAGTSGITDTQYF
TRBJ2-7	-	TRBV27	many	TGTGCCAGCAGTTTAATGCCTGCCTACGAGCAGTACTTC	CASSLMPAYEQYF
TRBJ2-7	-	TRBV10-2	-	TGCGCCAGCAGTGAGCGGGACGGCCCCTACGAGCAGTACTTC	CASSERDGPYEQYF
TRBJ1-2	-	TRBV5-1	-	TGCGCCAGCAGCTTGGCGAAGGGTTCCGGCTATGGCTACACCTTC	CASSLAKGSGYGYTF
TRBJ1-4	-	TRBV7-2	many	TGTGCCAGCAGCTTAGCCCCCAGGGGCCTTAAACTGTTTTTT	CASSLAPRGLKLFF
TRBJ1-2	-	TRBV6-1	many	TGTGCCAGCAGTCAAATCGGGTTAGCCGATGGCTACACCTTC	CASSQIGLADGYTF
TRBJ1-1	-	TRBV25-1	many	TGTGCCAGCAGTATCGAGGGGTCTGCCACTGAAGCTTTCTTT	CASSIEGSATEAFF
TRBJ1-1	-	TRBV3-1	many	TGTGCCAGCAGCCGCCGGGACGTAGACACTGAAGCTTTCTTT	CASSRRDVDTEAFF
TRBJ1-4	-	TRBV2	-	TGTGCCAGCAGCACAGGGTGGCGAACAGGCGGTTATGAAAAACTGTTTTTT	CASSTGWRTGGYEKLFF
TRBJ1-1	-	TRBV29-1	many	TGCAGCGGCGACAGGACAACTGAAGCTTTCTTT	CSGDRTTEAFF
TRBJ1-1	-	TRBV28	few	TGTGCCAGCAGTCTATTGGGCCAGTGGGAGAGGACTGAAGCTTTCTTT	CASSLLGQWERTEAFF
TRBJ1-1	TRBD1	TRBV20-1	-	TGCAGTGCTAGGGTGGGGACAGGAAATGAAGCTTTCTTT	CSARVGTGNEAFF
TRBJ2-7	-	TRBV14	once	TGTGCCAGCAGCATTCTTCAGGGAACCCACGAGCAGTACTTC	CASSILQGTHEQYF
TRBJ2-5	-	TRBV24-1	-	TGTGCCACCAGTCCCGGGTTTCAAGAGACCCAGTACTTC	CATSPGFQETQYF
TRBJ1-3	-	TRBV5-1	few	TGCGCCAGCAGCTTGATGCCGCAGGGGACTGGAAACACCATATATTTT	CASSLMPQGTGNTIYF
TRBJ2-7	TRBD1	TRBV19	-	TGTGCCAGTAGTCCCCGGACAGGTGGGCTCCACGAGCAGTACTTC	CASSPRTGGLHEQYF
TRBJ1-1	TRBD1	TRBV20-1	many	TGCAGTGCTAGAGTTCCCCCCGGACAGGGGAAAGCTTTCTTT	CSARVPPGQGKAFF
TRBJ2-7	-	TRBV20-1	-	TGCAGTGCCGTGGGGCAGGGGCCAAGCGAGCAGTACTTC	CSAVGQGPSEQYF
TRBJ1-1	-	TRBV5-1	-	TGCGCCAGCAGCTCCTCGGGACCCGGGGCTGAAGCTTTCTTT	CASSSSGPGAEAFF
TRBJ1-5	-	TRBV29-1	-	TGCAGCGTTGAACAAGAGACCCAGCATTTT	CSVEQETQHF
TRBJ2-5	TRBD2	TRBV20-1	-	TGCAGTGCTCTCACCGGGACTAGCGGAGAGACCCAGTACTTC	CSALTGTSGETQYF
TRBJ2-5	-	TRBV20-1	few	TGCAGTTCACCAAGGATAGAGGGAGAGACCCAGTACTTC	CSSPRIEGETQYF
TRBJ1-2	-	TRBV29-1	many	TGCAGCGTAGCTCGGGGGGCTGTTGGCTACACCTTC	CSVARGAVGYTF
TRBJ1-1	-	TRBV6-5	many	TGTGCCACCACTCGGGGGGAAAACACTGAAGCTTTCTTT	CATTRGENTEAFF
TRBJ1-6	-	TRBV6-5	many	TGTGCCAGCAGTTATGTGGAGCGTAGCTCACCCCTCCACTTT	CASSYVERSSPLHF
TRBJ1-2	TRBD1	TRBV5-1	many	TGCGCCAGCAGCCGGCCCGACAGGGGACATGGCTACACCTTC	CASSRPDRGHGYTF
TRBJ1-3	-	TRBV20-1	many	TGCAGTGCTAGACCCTACTCTGGAAACACCATATATTTT	CSARPYSGNTIYF